This TCR beta chain comes out of a study of blood T cell repertoires in COVID-19. In the study overall: PBMCs, B-cell-depleted T cells, or T cells provided the cDNA or gDNA that made up the material.

The CDR3 runs 14 residues. V shed 3 bases and J shed 4 bases, with 10 bases lying between them. Germline values: CDR1 ENHRY, CDR2 SYGVKD. Repertoires were generated with immunoSEQ multiplex PCR, while TCRdb's copy carries only in-frame clones and drops some. The repertoire holds about 53,000 clones, with about nine tenths as singletons. The receptor's source is a man older than 75 with acute or convalescent COVID-19. Specimen: peripheral blood. The chain joins TRBV10-3 to TRBJ1-5; perhaps TRBD1 as D (5 bases). CDR3 nucleotides: TGTGCCATCAGTGATAGGGGTGGTAATCAGCCCCAGCATTTT. Translating gives CAISDRGGNQPQHF.